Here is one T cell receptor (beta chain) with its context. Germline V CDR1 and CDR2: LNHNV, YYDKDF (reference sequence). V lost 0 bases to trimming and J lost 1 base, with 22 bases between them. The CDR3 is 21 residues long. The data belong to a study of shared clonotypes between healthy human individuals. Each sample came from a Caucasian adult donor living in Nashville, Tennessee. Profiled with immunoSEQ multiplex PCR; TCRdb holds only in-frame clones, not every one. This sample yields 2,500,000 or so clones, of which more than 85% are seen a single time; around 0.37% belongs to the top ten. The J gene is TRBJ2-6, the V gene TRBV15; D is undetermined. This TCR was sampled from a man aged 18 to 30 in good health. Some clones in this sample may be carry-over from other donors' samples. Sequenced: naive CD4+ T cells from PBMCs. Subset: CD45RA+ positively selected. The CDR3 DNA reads TGTGCCACCAGCAGAGAACTACAGAGACGGGCCGAAGTATCTGGGGCCAACGTCCTGACTTTC. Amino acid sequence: CATSRELQRRAEVSGANVLTF.